This TCR beta chain was captured by sequencing in a study of control samples from healthy donors and cancer patients. Method: immunoSEQ multiplex PCR; TCRdb's copy keeps in-frame clones and lacks some. The sample contains over 60,000 clones, approximately 90% of which appear only once. This CDR3 contains 15 residues. V gave up 3 bases and J gave up 4 bases, with 13 bases separating them. Germline V gene sequence: CDR1 SGHTA, CDR2 FQGNSA. J is TRBJ2-1 and V is TRBV7-2; D might be TRBD2 (6 bases). The sample consisted of PBMCs. This clonotype originated in a woman aged 60-75 years with head and neck cancer. CDR3 coding DNA: TGTGCCAGCAGCTTTGGTATAGCGGAGTACAATGAGCAGTTCTTC. It is translated as CASSFGIAEYNEQFF.